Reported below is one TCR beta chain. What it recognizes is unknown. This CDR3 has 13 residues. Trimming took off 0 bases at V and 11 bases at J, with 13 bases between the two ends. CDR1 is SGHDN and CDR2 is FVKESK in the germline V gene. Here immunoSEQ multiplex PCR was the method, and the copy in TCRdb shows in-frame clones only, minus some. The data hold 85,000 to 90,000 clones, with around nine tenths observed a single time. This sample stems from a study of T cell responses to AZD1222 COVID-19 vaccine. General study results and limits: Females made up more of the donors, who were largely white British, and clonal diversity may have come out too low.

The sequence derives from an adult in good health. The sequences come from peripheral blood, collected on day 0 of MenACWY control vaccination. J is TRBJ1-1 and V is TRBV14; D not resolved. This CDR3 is CASSQDLGTGAFF. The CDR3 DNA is TGTGCCAGCAGCCAAGATCTGGGAACTGGTGCTTTCTTT.